The 3 T cell receptor beta chains reported below all come from one sample, sequenced in a study of cytomegalovirus exposure and HLA in healthy donors. The PCR was carried out with 60 Vbeta primers and 13 Jbeta primers. The table came from immunoSEQ multiplex PCR; TCRdb's copy has only in-frame clones and leaves some out. The sample lists around 99,000 clones, roughly 76% occurring once. The sequencing sample was made of PBMCs. The receptors were sampled from a man between 18 and 29 years old in good health and CMV-seronegative.

The rearrangement joins TRBV7-9 to TRBJ1-2; the match to TRBD1 covers 8 bases. CDR1 is SEHNR, CDR2 FQNEAQ, per germline (reference sequence). The CDR3 is made up of 13 amino acids. The V segment lost 5 bases and the J segment 8 bases; nucleotides outside the gene matches: 7. DNA of the CDR3: TGTGCCAGCAGCCCTCGGACAGGGAAAGGCTACACCTTC. The encoded protein is CASSPRTGKGYTF.

The genes are TRBV28 and TRBJ2-7; D is possibly TRBD2 (6 bases). The CDR3 consists of 14 residues. V was trimmed by 4 bases and J by 5 bases, leaving 15 bases between them. Germline V gives CDR1 MDHEN, CDR2 SYDVKM. The CDR3, as DNA: TGTGCCAGCAGTTCTGGCGGGATCCTCGACGAGCAGTACTTC. This translates into CASSSGGILDEQYF.

The V and J genes are TRBV9 and TRBJ1-2, with D perhaps matching TRBD1 (5 bases). V gave up 4 bases and J gave up 4 bases, with 14 bases separating them. CDR3 size: 14 residues. Germline CDR1 SGDLS, CDR2 YYNGEE. The CDR3 region is CASSSGGGLYGYTF. CDR3 bases: TGTGCCAGCAGCTCGGGGGGGGGACTCTATGGCTACACCTTC.